Listed below are T cell receptor beta chains from one sample, sequenced in a study of blood T cell repertoires in COVID-19. The repertoire was sequenced with immunoSEQ multiplex PCR; TCRdb's copy has only in-frame clones and lacks some. The sample consists of nearly 250,000 clones, approximately 84% of them appearing once. The sample consisted of peripheral blood. These receptors were obtained from a woman older than 75 with acute or convalescent COVID-19. The CDR3 runs from the conserved cysteine through the conserved F or W. The D gene is left open where the match is weak. Clone sizes are given selectively: once, few, many, or a class where the clone is expanded.

j_call d_call v_call clone_size cdr3_aa cdr3_nt
TRBJ1-2 TRBD1 TRBV7-9 . CASSPPGGQGNYGYTF TGTGCCAGCAGCCCGCCGGGCGGACAGGGGAACTATGGCTACACCTTC
TRBJ2-1 TRBD2 TRBV10-3 . CAISDPGLAGVHEQFF TGTGCCATCAGTGACCCTGGACTAGCGGGGGTTCATGAGCAGTTCTTC
TRBJ1-4 . TRBV6-5 . CASSYSGTMGEKLFF TGTGCCAGCAGTTACTCCGGGACAATGGGAGAAAAACTGTTTTTT
TRBJ2-5 TRBD1 TRBV2 once CASSASGQGLPEETQYF TGTGCCAGCAGTGCATCGGGACAGGGACTACCGGAAGAGACCCAGTACTTC
TRBJ2-3 TRBD2 TRBV7-3 . CASSPSGGSVDTQYF TGTGCCAGCAGCCCTTCGGGCGGGAGTGTGGATACGCAGTATTTT
TRBJ2-1 . TRBV5-1 . CASSLWPSSEQFF TGCGCCAGCAGCTTGTGGCCTAGCTCTGAGCAGTTCTTC
TRBJ2-3 TRBD2 TRBV5-6 . CASSLERGGTDTQYF TGTGCCAGCAGCTTGGAACGGGGGGGAACAGATACGCAGTATTTT
TRBJ2-7 TRBD2 TRBV5-6 . CASSLGASGIKYEQYF TGTGCCAGCAGCTTGGGGGCTAGCGGGATAAAGTACGAGCAGTACTTC
TRBJ1-1 . TRBV6-4 . CASSSREGEAFF TGTGCCAGCAGCAGCAGGGAGGGCGAAGCTTTCTTT
TRBJ1-2 TRBD1 TRBV7-6 . CASSLGGQGAGGYTF TGTGCCAGCAGCTTAGGTGGACAGGGGGCCGGTGGCTACACCTTC
TRBJ1-2 . TRBV28 . CASTLAQGYNYGYTF TGTGCCAGCACCCTTGCCCAGGGTTATAACTATGGCTACACCTTC
TRBJ2-7 . TRBV5-1 . CASSLGQESYEQYF TGCGCCAGCAGCTTGGGACAGGAGTCCTACGAGCAGTACTTC
TRBJ1-6 TRBD1 TRBV5-1 . CASSPRNDRGDSPLHF TGCGCCAGCAGCCCACGAAATGACAGGGGTGATTCACCCCTCCACTTT
TRBJ2-7 TRBD1 TRBV7-2 . CASSLDRGPYEQYF TGTGCCAGCAGCTTGGACAGGGGGCCCTACGAGCAGTACTTC
TRBJ2-1 TRBD2 TRBV7-9 . CASSPTSGSYNEQFF TGTGCCAGCAGCCCGACTAGCGGGTCCTACAATGAGCAGTTCTTC
TRBJ1-1 . TRBV19 few CASSMSRNTEAFF TGTGCCAGTAGTATGAGTAGGAACACTGAAGCTTTCTTT
TRBJ1-2 TRBD1 TRBV7-9 . CASSRTGGPYYGYTF TGTGCCAGCAGTCGGACAGGGGGGCCCTACTATGGCTACACCTTC
TRBJ2-7 . TRBV18 . CASSRGTEPAYEQYF TGTGCCAGCTCCCGCGGGACAGAACCCGCCTACGAGCAGTACTTC
TRBJ1-1 TRBD1 TRBV15 few CATSRGQGTEAFF TGTGCCACCAGCAGAGGACAGGGGACTGAAGCTTTCTTT
TRBJ2-1 . TRBV24-1 . CATSDSSLGEQFF TGTGCCACCAGTGATTCTAGCTTGGGTGAGCAGTTCTTC
TRBJ2-3 . TRBV4-1 . CASSQVGGAQYF TGCGCCAGCAGCCAAGTAGGAGGAGCGCAGTATTTT
TRBJ1-5 TRBD1 TRBV7-9 . CASSLGTGGDQPQHF TGTGCCAGCAGCTTAGGGACAGGGGGTGATCAGCCCCAGCATTTT
TRBJ1-2 TRBD1 TRBV3-1/TRBV3-2 . CASSPLWTGNYGYTF TGTGCCAGCAGCCCCCTATGGACAGGAAACTATGGCTACACCTTC
TRBJ1-4 . TRBV30 . CAWRGAYWGEKLFF TGTGCCTGGAGGGGGGCGTACTGGGGAGAAAAACTGTTTTTT
TRBJ1-1 TRBD1 TRBV2 . CASSRQGTTEAFF TGTGCCAGCAGTCGACAGGGCACCACTGAAGCTTTCTTT
TRBJ1-2 . TRBV28 . CASNELGGDGYTF TGTGCCAGCAATGAACTAGGGGGAGATGGCTACACCTTC
TRBJ2-1 . TRBV7-2 . CASSSESSSYNEQFF TGTGCCAGCAGCTCTGAGAGTAGCTCCTACAATGAGCAGTTCTTC
TRBJ1-2 TRBD1 TRBV5-6 . CASSFIQGGDTF TGTGCCAGCAGCTTTATACAGGGGGGAGACACCTTC
TRBJ1-6 TRBD1 TRBV18 once CASSPGTGGVRSYNSPLHF TGTGCCAGCTCACCCGGGACAGGGGGCGTTCGTTCCTATAATTCACCCCTCCACTTT
TRBJ1-6 TRBD1 TRBV6-4 once CASSEGRGLSPLHF TGTGCCAGCAGTGAGGGCAGGGGGCTCTCACCCCTCCACTTT
TRBJ1-4 TRBD1 TRBV5-4 . CASSWGTGSFVSNEKLFF TGTGCCAGCAGCTGGGGGACAGGGTCATTTGTGTCTAATGAAAAACTGTTTTTT
TRBJ2-2 . TRBV5-4 once CASSPDRPRELFF TGTGCCAGCAGCCCTGACAGGCCCCGGGAGCTGTTTTTT
TRBJ2-2 . TRBV19 few CASSMESGHKTGELFF TGTGCCAGTAGTATGGAATCGGGACACAAGACCGGGGAGCTGTTTTTT
TRBJ1-3 TRBD1 TRBV7-2 . CASRLQGAGNTIYF TGTGCCAGCAGGCTACAGGGGGCTGGAAACACCATATATTTT
TRBJ1-2 . TRBV29-1 . CSAGPGRGPKTYGYTF TGCAGCGCTGGACCAGGCAGGGGCCCTAAGACCTATGGCTACACCTTC
TRBJ2-1 TRBD2 TRBV10-3 . CAISKDGTTVNEQFF TGTGCCATCAGTAAAGACGGGACTACCGTCAATGAGCAGTTCTTC
TRBJ1-5 TRBD1 TRBV6-1 . CASSLRQGSNQPQHF TGTGCCAGCAGTTTACGACAGGGCAGCAATCAGCCCCAGCATTTT
TRBJ2-5 . TRBV5-4 . CASSPPGAETQYF TGTGCCAGCAGCCCTCCAGGGGCCGAGACCCAGTACTTC
TRBJ1-5 . TRBV20-1 . CSASAGSNQPQHF TGCAGTGCTAGTGCAGGGAGCAATCAGCCCCAGCATTTT
TRBJ2-5 TRBD2 TRBV27 . CASRLAGFQETQYF TGTGCCAGCAGATTAGCGGGGTTCCAAGAGACCCAGTACTTC
TRBJ1-5 TRBD1 TRBV6-5 . CASRGDRGQPQHF TGTGCCAGCAGGGGGGACAGGGGTCAGCCCCAGCATTTT
TRBJ1-6 . TRBV7-9 once CASSFEVNSPLHF TGTGCCAGCAGCTTCGAGGTGAACTCACCCCTCCACTTT
TRBJ2-7 . TRBV6-6 . CASSYSSLSYEQYF TGTGCCAGCAGTTACTCCTCTCTATCCTACGAGCAGTACTTC
TRBJ2-1 . TRBV5-1 . CASSLSGSHNEQFF TGCGCCAGCAGCTTGTCGGGGAGCCACAATGAGCAGTTCTTC
TRBJ2-7 TRBD1 TRBV10-3 few CAISEIAGGGYEQYF TGTGCCATCAGTGAGATCGCAGGGGGCGGATACGAGCAGTACTTC
TRBJ2-4 . TRBV5-1 . CASSLERNIKNIQYF TGCGCCAGCAGCTTGGAGCGGAACATAAAAAACATTCAGTACTTC
TRBJ2-1 . TRBV5-1 . CASSLLGVKDEQFF TGCGCCAGCAGCTTGCTAGGGGTCAAAGATGAGCAGTTCTTC
TRBJ1-3 . TRBV7-9 few CASSLEGVGNTIYF TGTGCCAGCAGCCTCGAGGGCGTAGGAAACACCATATATTTT
TRBJ2-7 TRBD1 TRBV27 . CASSLRAGGHYEQYF TGTGCCAGCAGTTTAAGGGCAGGGGGTCACTACGAGCAGTACTTC
TRBJ1-1 TRBD1 TRBV28 . CASSLRQGEAFF TGTGCCAGCAGTCTCCGACAGGGTGAAGCTTTCTTT
TRBJ2-7 TRBD2 TRBV11-2 . CASSLQTSGNEQYF TGTGCCAGCAGCTTACAGACTAGCGGGAACGAGCAGTACTTC
TRBJ2-1 . TRBV18 . CASSPSVYNEQFF TGTGCCAGCTCACCTTCAGTTTACAATGAGCAGTTCTTC
TRBJ2-3 . TRBV15 . CATSNLLGTDTQYF TGTGCCACCAGCAATCTTCTAGGTACAGATACGCAGTATTTT